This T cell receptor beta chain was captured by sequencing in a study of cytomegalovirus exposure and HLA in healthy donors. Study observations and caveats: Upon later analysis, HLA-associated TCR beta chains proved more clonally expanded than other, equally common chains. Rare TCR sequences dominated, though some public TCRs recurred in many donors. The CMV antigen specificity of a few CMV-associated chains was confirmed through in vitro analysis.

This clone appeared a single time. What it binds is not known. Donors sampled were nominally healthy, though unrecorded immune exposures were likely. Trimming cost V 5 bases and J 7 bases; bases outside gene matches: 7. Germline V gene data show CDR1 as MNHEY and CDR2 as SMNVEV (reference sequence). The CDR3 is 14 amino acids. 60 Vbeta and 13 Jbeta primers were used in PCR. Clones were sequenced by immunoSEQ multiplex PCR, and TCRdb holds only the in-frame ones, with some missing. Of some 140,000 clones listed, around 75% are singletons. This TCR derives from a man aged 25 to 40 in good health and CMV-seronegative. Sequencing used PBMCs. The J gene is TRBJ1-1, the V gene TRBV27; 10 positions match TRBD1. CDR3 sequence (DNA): TGTGCCAGCAGTGACGGGACAGGGGACGATGAAGCTTTCTTT. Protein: CASSDGTGDDEAFF.